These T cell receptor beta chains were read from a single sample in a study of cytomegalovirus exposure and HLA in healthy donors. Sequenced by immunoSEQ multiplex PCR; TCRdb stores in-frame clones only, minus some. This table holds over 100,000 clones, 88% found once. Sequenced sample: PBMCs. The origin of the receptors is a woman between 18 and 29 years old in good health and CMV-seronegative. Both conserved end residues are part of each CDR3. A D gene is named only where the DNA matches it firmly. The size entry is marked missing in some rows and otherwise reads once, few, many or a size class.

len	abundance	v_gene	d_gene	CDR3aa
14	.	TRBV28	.	CASSPAGVGTEAFF
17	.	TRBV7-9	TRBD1	CASSTGGSSATNEKLFF
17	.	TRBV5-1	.	CASSSGGQARAYHEQYF
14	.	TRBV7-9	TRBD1	CASSFTGGTETQYF
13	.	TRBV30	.	CAWMGGTNEKLFF
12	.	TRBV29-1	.	CSTRTAAYEQYF
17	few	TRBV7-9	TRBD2	CASSQGRLAGDTGELFF
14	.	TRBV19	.	CASSPEGGNYGYTF
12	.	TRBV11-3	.	CASSLAGDTQYF
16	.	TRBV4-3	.	CASSQKWGGAGDTQYF